This T cell receptor (beta chain) was observed in a study of control samples from healthy donors and cancer patients. Germline-derived CDR1 and CDR2 are MNHNS and SASEGT. The CDR3 length is 16 residues. J was trimmed by 4 bases and V by 2 bases; bases with no gene match: 9. Profiled with immunoSEQ multiplex PCR; TCRdb holds only in-frame clones, not every one. The sample has roughly 160,000 clones; around 90% are singletons. The receptor was isolated from a woman aged 25 to 39 in good health. The chain links TRBV6-1 to TRBJ2-5; the match to TRBD1 covers 8 bases. Sequencing was carried out using blood. CDR3 sequence (DNA): TGTGCCAGCAGTGAACTGATAAGGACAGGGCGAGAGACCCAGTACTTC. Amino acids: CASSELIRTGRETQYF.